These T cell receptor beta chains were read from a single sample in a study of tumor-infiltrating lymphocytes in primary liver carcinoma. From the multiplex PCR reads, TCRdb called clonotypes with MiXCR, one entry per CDR3 protein. Seen here are 150,000 to 200,000 distinct CDR3 sequences, 50% to 75% observed once, and the top ten hold approximately 67%. The source material was peripheral blood. The receptors were gathered from a middle-aged man with primary liver carcinoma and hepatitis B virus infection. The conserved cysteine and the conserved F or W are not part of the CDR3 here. D genes are given only for firm matches. Part of the rows lack a size; the others show once, few, many or a class for expanded clones.

v_call clone_size d_call cdr3_aa
TRBV7-9 - - PSMGWQSGDNEQF
TRBV4-2 - - ASSQGDSVTETQY
TRBV4-1 - TRBD1 ASSHSGTGGNEQY
TRBV12-3/TRBV12-4 - TRBD2 ASSLDGTSASYEQY
TRBV12-3/TRBV12-4 - - ASTFSSSADTQY
TRBV11-2 - - ACSLAPVELF
TRBV6-6 - - ASSYRVGNTEAI
TRBV4-1 - - ASSPTSGTEDGYT
TRBV14 - - ASSPRGVRNEQY
TRBV2 - TRBD2 ASRESRGGPRSSYDEQI
TRBV11-2 - - ASSLFGCGTGQEAQY
TRBV6-1 - TRBD1 ASRRDSEAF
TRBV6-5 - - ASRSPRGENGYT
TRBV28 - TRBD1 ASSSSGTASYEQY
TRBV6-5 - TRBD1 ASSLDREGELF
TRBV29-1 - - SVVRGTGNTIY
TRBV6-6 - TRBD1 ASNYSGRTGGNQPQH
TRBV12-3/TRBV12-4 - TRBD1 ASSPPARQGWGTDTQY
TRBV4-2 - TRBD1 ASSPGQGLGEQY
TRBV6-1 - - ASSEAGGRCEQY
TRBV11-2 many - ASSLGTMGQEQF
TRBV29-1 few - SVVEVGTDTQY
TRBV6-5 - TRBD2 ASAAGSGDFHEQY
TRBV6-5 - TRBD1 ASSYQGQGIDYEQY
TRBV6-5 once - ASRPFRAAYEHY
TRBV28 - - ASSRHVSGANVLT
TRBV6-6 - TRBD2 ASGGREINEQF
TRBV6-5 - - ASSYGQETDTQY